The 17 T cell receptor beta chains in this list originate from one sample, sequenced in a study of cytomegalovirus exposure and HLA in healthy donors. This table comes from immunoSEQ multiplex PCR, and its TCRdb copy is limited to in-frame clones, with some not included. The data contain about 120,000 clones, roughly 90% of them singletons. Source material: PBMCs. All receptors come from a woman under 30 in good health and CMV-seropositive.

The V gene is TRBV18, the J gene TRBJ2-7, with 11 bases matching TRBD1. V shed 4 bases and J 5 bases; nucleotides not matched to a gene: 7. The CDR3 extends over 15 amino acids. CDR1 and CDR2 from the germline V gene are KGHSH and LQKENI. The CDR3 coding sequence is TGTGCCAGCTCACTTTCCGGGACAGGGGGGAACGAGCAGTACTTC. It encodes CASSLSGTGGNEQYF.

The rearrangement joins TRBV19 to TRBJ2-7; 10 nucleotides agree with TRBD1. The CDR3 covers 14 residues. The germline CDR1 and CDR2 sequences are LNHDA and SQIVND (reference sequence). Trimming cost V 4 bases and J 4 bases; bases outside gene matches: 4. The CDR3 here is CASSRRTGGYEQYF. The CDR3 DNA reads as TGTGCCAGTAGTAGACGGACAGGGGGGTACGAGCAGTACTTC. The full variable domain, rest sourced from reference TRBV19 and TRBJ2-7, is DGGITQSPKYLFRKEGQNVTLSCEQNLNHDAMYWYRQDPGQGLRLIYYSQIVNDFQKGDIAEGYSVSREKKESFPLTVTSAQKNPTAFYLCASSRRTGGYEQYFGPGTRLTVT.

The chain recombines TRBV7-8 with TRBJ1-2, with D possibly matching TRBD1 (6 bases). The CDR3 spans 13 residues. Between the trimmed V and J ends, which lost 4 bases and 4 bases, there was a span of 10 bases. Germline V gene lookup returns CDR1 SGHVS and CDR2 FQNEAQ. The CDR3 spells CASSSGGTYGYTF. The CDR3 DNA reads TGTGCCAGCAGCTCGGGGGGCACCTATGGCTACACCTTC.

V and J are TRBV6-1 and TRBJ2-2, with 11 nucleotides matching TRBD1. The CDR3 spans 15 residues. Germline loops: CDR1 MNHNS, CDR2 SASEGT. V lost 10 bases and J lost 4; bases outside the gene matches: 8. CDR3 residues: CATQTGTGGTGELFF. Written as DNA, the CDR3 is TGTGCCACCCAGACCGGGACAGGGGGCACCGGGGAGCTGTTTTTT.

This clone has only one observation. V gene TRBV19 combines with J gene TRBJ1-2; D may be TRBD1 (6 bases). Germline V lookup: CDR1 LNHDA, CDR2 SQIVND (reference sequence). V was cut by 6 bases and J by 3 bases, with 14 bases left in between. The CDR3 totals 14 residues. The CDR3 nucleotides are TGTGCCAGTAGATCTCGAGGACAGCACTATGGCTACACCTTC. Translation gives CASRSRGQHYGYTF.

The chain carries TRBV30 and TRBJ2-4; 8 nucleotides align to TRBD1. The V gene end was trimmed by 0 bases and the J gene end by 1 base; junction bases not matched to a gene: 11. CDR3 size: 18 residues. Germline V CDR1 and CDR2: GTSNPN, SVGIG (reference sequence). This CDR3 reads CAWSVDRGKVLAKNIQYF. The CDR3, as DNA: TGTGCCTGGAGTGTTGACAGGGGTAAAGTTCTGGCCAAAAACATTCAGTACTTC.

This chain joins TRBV7-6 and TRBJ1-4, with 7 positions matching TRBD1. The CDR3 length is 15 residues. Germline CDR1 reads SGHVS; CDR2 reads FNYEAQ. V lost 5 bases to trimming and J lost 4 bases; unmatched junction nucleotides: 7. CDR3 loop: CASSPRGQLNEKLFF. The DNA of the CDR3 is TGTGCCAGCAGCCCAAGGGGACAGCTTAATGAAAAACTGTTTTTT.

The chain has TRBV2 and TRBJ1-4; D not certain. Trimming left V 3 bases short and J 9 bases short, with 8 bases between. Germline assignment: CDR1 SNHLY and CDR2 FYNNEI. The CDR3 is 12 residues long. CDR3 nucleotide sequence: TGTGCCAGCAGTGATTGGAGCCAAAAACTGTTTTTT. Its translation: CASSDWSQKLFF. The whole variable domain, filled in from reference TRBV2 and TRBJ1-4, reads EPEVTQTPSHQVTQMGQEVILRCVPISNHLYFYWYRQILGQKVEFLVSFYNNEISEKSEIFDDQFSVERPDGSNFTLKIRSTKLEDSAMYFCASSDWSQKLFFGSGTQLSVL.

V usage is TRBV30 and J usage is TRBJ1-5; D is ambiguous. V shed 0 bases and J shed 7 bases, with 10 bases lying between them. This CDR3 is built from 13 residues. CDR1 GTSNPN and CDR2 SVGIG come from the germline V gene (reference sequence). The chain's CDR3 is CAWSVLSEQPQHF. The CDR3 DNA sequence: TGTGCCTGGAGTGTATTGTCCGAGCAGCCCCAGCATTTT.

The chain links TRBV19 to TRBJ1-1, with D unresolved. Germline V gene data show CDR1 as LNHDA and CDR2 as SQIVND (reference sequence). V was shortened by 8 bases and J by 4 bases, with 8 bases between the two germline ends. This CDR3 has 11 amino acids. The CDR3 region has the DNA TGTGCCAGTCGCACTGCCACTGAAGCTTTCTTT. It codes for CASRTATEAFF.

The CDR3 here is CASSRRGISNQPQHF. The CDR3, as DNA: TGTGCCAGCAGCCGTAGGGGAATTAGCAATCAGCCCCAGCATTTT. The chain combines TRBV5-6 with TRBJ1-5; TRBD1 is a possible D gene (5 bases). The CDR3 runs 15 residues. The V end lost 4 bases, the J end lost 0 bases, and 11 bases lay between the germline ends. Germline-derived CDR1 and CDR2 are SGHDT and YYEEEE.

J is TRBJ2-3 and V is TRBV11-1, with D perhaps matching TRBD2 (6 bases). The V end was cut by 5 bases, the J end by 0 bases, with 12 bases between. The germline V gene has CDR1 SGHAT and CDR2 FQDESV (reference sequence). This CDR3 contains 15 residues. CDR3: CASSPGLTSTDTQYF. CDR3 in DNA: TGTGCCAGCAGCCCCGGACTAACTAGCACAGATACGCAGTATTTT.

The table lists this clone with a few counts. This chain joins TRBV6-6 and TRBJ2-7, with D possibly matching TRBD2 (5 bases). The CDR3 has 16 residues. The germline CDR1 and CDR2 sequences are MNHNY and SVGAGI (reference sequence). V dropped 2 bases and J dropped 0 bases, with 14 bases sitting between them. CDR3 DNA: TGTGCCAGCAGTTACGGCCAGCGGCAACCCTCCTACGAGCAGTACTTC. This sequence encodes CASSYGQRQPSYEQYF.

This chain uses TRBV5-6 with TRBJ2-7; TRBD1 matches at 7 bases. This CDR3 has 14 amino acids. Per germline, CDR1 SGHDT and CDR2 YYEEEE. V shed 4 bases, J shed 3 bases, and the junction held 7 bases outside the gene matches. DNA of the CDR3: TGTGCCAGCAGCGTGACAGGGACGGGCTACGAGCAGTACTTC. It translates to CASSVTGTGYEQYF.

This clone was observed once. Germline is not matched at one junction end, which may reflect a read error. This chain links TRBV5-4 with TRBJ1-1; 9 nucleotides match TRBD1. Germline V CDR1 and CDR2: SGHNT, YYREEE (reference sequence). This CDR3 is 13 amino acids long. The CDR3: CASSWTGTGLFTF. DNA for the CDR3: TGTGCCAGCAGCTGGACCGGGACAGGGCTGTTTACCTTT.

The chain recombines TRBV5-1 with TRBJ2-7; 11 bases agree with TRBD1. This CDR3 region has 16 residues. Germline values: CDR1 SGHRS, CDR2 YFSETQ. The V and J ends lost 1 base and 2 bases, in that order; junction bases with no gene match: 5. The chain's CDR3 is CASSLLGTGGTYEQYF. The DNA for the CDR3 is TGCGCCAGCAGCTTGCTGGGGACAGGGGGGACCTACGAGCAGTACTTC. Looking up the rest from reference TRBV5-1 and TRBJ2-7 gives the full variable domain: KAGVTQTPRYLIKTRGQQVTLSCSPISGHRSVSWYQQTPGQGLQFLFEYFSETQRNKGNFPGRFSGRQFSNSRSEMNVSTLELGDSALYLCASSLLGTGGTYEQYFGPGTRLTVT.

This sequence joins TRBV15 and TRBJ1-5, with D possibly matching TRBD1 (5 bases). The CDR3 contains 15 residues. Germline CDR1 and CDR2: LNHNV and YYDKDF (reference sequence). Trimming stripped 5 bases from V and 6 bases from J, with 17 bases between. The CDR3 region is CATSLGAGWAQPQHF. The CDR3, as DNA: TGTGCCACCAGCCTAGGGGCAGGTTGGGCTCAGCCCCAGCATTTT. The variable domain in full, with the rest retrieved from reference TRBV15 and TRBJ1-5, is DAMVIQNPRYQVTQFGKPVTLSCSQTLNHNVMYWYQQKSSQAPKLLFHYYDKDFNNEADTPDNFQSRRPNTSFCFLDIRSPGLGDTAMYLCATSLGAGWAQPQHFGDGTRLSIL.